This T cell receptor (beta chain) was obtained from a study of cytomegalovirus exposure and HLA in healthy donors. Whole-study context: A preliminary data release comprised 80 million to 95 million unique TCRs obtained from HLA-typed donors. Regarding the study as a whole: As a later analysis revealed, most CMV-associated TCR beta chains appeared HLA-restricted. Associated with HLA alleles at 0.05 false discovery rate in a later analysis were over 15,000 TCR beta sequences.

PCR used 60 Vbeta primers and 13 Jbeta primers. Clones were sequenced by immunoSEQ multiplex PCR, and TCRdb holds only the in-frame ones, with some missing. The profile shows 150,000 or so clones, roughly 85% of them singletons. V lost 2 bases, J lost 5 bases, and 7 bases stayed unmatched. CDR1 is MNHEY and CDR2 is SVGAGI in the germline V gene. The CDR3 covers 15 residues. As concerns this clone: Antigen unknown.

The sequenced sample was PBMCs. V is TRBV6-5 and J is TRBJ2-5, with 8 positions matching TRBD1. This clonotype was sampled from a male donor in good health and CMV-seronegative. The CDR3, as DNA: TGTGCCAGCAGTTACATTTCAGGGGGCTGGGAGACCCAGTACTTC. Protein product: CASSYISGGWETQYF.